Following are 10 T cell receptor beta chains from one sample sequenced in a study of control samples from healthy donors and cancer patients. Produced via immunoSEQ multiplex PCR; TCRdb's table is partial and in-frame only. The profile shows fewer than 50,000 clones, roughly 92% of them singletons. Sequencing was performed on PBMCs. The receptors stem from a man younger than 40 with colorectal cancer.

For the CDR3, the DNA is TGTGCCAGTAGTAAGGCCAGAAGCACTGAAGCTTTCTTT. It specifies CASSKARSTEAFF. V is TRBV19 and J is TRBJ1-1; no firm D call. Trimming removed 4 bases from V and 4 bases from J, with 10 bases in between. CDR1 and CDR2 from the germline V gene are LNHDA and SQIVND (reference sequence). There are 13 residues in the CDR3.

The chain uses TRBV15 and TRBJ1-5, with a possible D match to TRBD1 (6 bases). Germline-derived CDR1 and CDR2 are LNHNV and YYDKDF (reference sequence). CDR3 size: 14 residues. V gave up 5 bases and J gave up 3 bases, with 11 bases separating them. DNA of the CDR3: TGTGCCACCAGCGAGGGACATAACAATCAGCCCCAGCATTTT. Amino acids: CATSEGHNNQPQHF. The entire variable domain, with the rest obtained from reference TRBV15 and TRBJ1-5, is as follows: DAMVIQNPRYQVTQFGKPVTLSCSQTLNHNVMYWYQQKSSQAPKLLFHYYDKDFNNEADTPDNFQSRRPNTSFCFLDIRSPGLGDTAMYLCATSEGHNNQPQHFGDGTRLSIL.

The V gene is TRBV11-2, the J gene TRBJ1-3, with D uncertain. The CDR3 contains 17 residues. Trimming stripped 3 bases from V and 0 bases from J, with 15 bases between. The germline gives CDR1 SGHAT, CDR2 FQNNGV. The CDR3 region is CASSFTRPSSSGNTIYF. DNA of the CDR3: TGTGCCAGCAGCTTCACCAGGCCGTCGAGCTCTGGAAACACCATATATTTT.

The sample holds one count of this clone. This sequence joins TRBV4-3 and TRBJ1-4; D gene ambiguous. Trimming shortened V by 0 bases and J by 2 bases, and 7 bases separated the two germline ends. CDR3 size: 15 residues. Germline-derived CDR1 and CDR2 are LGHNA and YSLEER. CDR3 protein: CASSQDYRTNEKLFF. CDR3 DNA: TGCGCCAGCAGCCAAGATTATAGGACTAATGAAAAACTGTTTTTT.

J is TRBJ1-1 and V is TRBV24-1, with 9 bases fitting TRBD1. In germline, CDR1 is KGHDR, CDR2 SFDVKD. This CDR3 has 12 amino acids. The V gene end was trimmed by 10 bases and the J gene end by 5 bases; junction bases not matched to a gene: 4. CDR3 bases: TGTGCCACTCGGGACAGGGATACTGAAGCTTTCTTT. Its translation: CATRDRDTEAFF.

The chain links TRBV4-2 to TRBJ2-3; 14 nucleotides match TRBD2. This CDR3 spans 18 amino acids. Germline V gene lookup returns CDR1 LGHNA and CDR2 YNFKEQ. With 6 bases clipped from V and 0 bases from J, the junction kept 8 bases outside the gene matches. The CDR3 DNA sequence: TGTGCCAGCAGACGTTCCGGGACTAGCGGGGGTAGCACAGATACGCAGTATTTT. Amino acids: CASRRSGTSGGSTDTQYF.

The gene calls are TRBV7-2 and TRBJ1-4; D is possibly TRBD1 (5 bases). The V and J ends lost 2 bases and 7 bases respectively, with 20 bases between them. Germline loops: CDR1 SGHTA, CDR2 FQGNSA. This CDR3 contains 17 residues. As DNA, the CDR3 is TGTGCCAGCAGCTTACGGCCCGACTTAGGGGCAGCTGAAAAACTGTTTTTT. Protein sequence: CASSLRPDLGAAEKLFF. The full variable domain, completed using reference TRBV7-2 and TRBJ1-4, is GAGVSQSPSNKVTEKGKDVELRCDPISGHTALYWYRQSLGQGLEFLIYFQGNSAPDKSGLPSDRFSAERTGGSVSTLTIQRTQQEDSAVYLCASSLRPDLGAAEKLFFGSGTQLSVL.

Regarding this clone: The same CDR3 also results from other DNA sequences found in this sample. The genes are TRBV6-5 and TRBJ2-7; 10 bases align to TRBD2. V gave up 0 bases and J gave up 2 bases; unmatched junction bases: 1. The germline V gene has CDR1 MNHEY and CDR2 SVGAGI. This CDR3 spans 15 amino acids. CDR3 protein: CASSYSSGGAYEQYF. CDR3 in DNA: TGTGCCAGCAGTTACTCGAGCGGGGGGGCCTACGAGCAGTACTTC.

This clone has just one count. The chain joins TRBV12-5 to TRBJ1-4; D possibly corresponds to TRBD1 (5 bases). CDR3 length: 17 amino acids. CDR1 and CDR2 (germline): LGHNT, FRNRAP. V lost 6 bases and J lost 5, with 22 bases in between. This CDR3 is CASGQITGPIGNEKLFF. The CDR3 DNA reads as TGTGCTAGTGGGCAGATCACAGGACCGATAGGGAATGAAAAACTGTTTTTT.

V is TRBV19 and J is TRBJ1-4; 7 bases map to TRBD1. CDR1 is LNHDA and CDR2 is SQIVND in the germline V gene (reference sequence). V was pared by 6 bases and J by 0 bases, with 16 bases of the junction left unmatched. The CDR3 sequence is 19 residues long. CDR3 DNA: TGTGCCAGTAGCTATGCCCATACAGGGGCCGGAGCAACTAATGAAAAACTGTTTTTT. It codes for CASSYAHTGAGATNEKLFF.